Presented here are 15 T cell receptor beta chains from one specimen sequenced in a study of T cell repertoires in cytomegalovirus infection. Using its own MiXCR run on the reads, TCRdb lists one record per CDR3 protein. Counted here are around 240,000 distinct CDR3 sequences, 20% to 25% occurring once; the ten biggest clones make up 18%. Sample: CD8+ T cells from PBMCs. Source of these receptors: a human donor in good health (CMV status not recorded). Some clones in this sample may be carry-over from other donors' samples.

In this sample, this clonotype is medium-sized (0.01 to 0.1%). The chain has TRBV6-5 and TRBJ2-6; 7 bases match TRBD1. Germline values: CDR1 MNHEY, CDR2 SVGAGI. Trimming cost V 4 bases and J 2 bases; bases outside gene matches: 5. The CDR3 is made up of 16 amino acids. Here the CDR3 DNA reads TGTGCCAGCAGTTCACACAGGGGTGCTGGGGCCAACGTCCTGACTTTC. Translating gives CASSSHRGAGANVLTF.

At least ten counts were recorded for this clonotype. V usage is TRBV12-3 or TRBV12-4 and J usage is TRBJ1-2; D call uncertain. This CDR3 comprises 14 residues. The V end was cut by 5 bases, the J end by 4 bases, with 14 bases between. CDR3 DNA sequence: TGTGCCAGCAGTGGCGGGGTCTTTTTCTATGGCTACACCTTC. The encoded protein is CASSGGVFFYGYTF.

The sample holds a few counts of this clonotype. The rearrangement joins TRBV7-9 to TRBJ1-4, with D unresolved. The CDR3 is made up of 14 amino acids. Per the germline V gene, CDR1 is SEHNR and CDR2 is FQNEAQ (reference sequence). Trimming took off 3 bases at V and 4 bases at J, with 9 bases between the two ends. The chain's CDR3 is CASSFGIINEKLFF. The CDR3 DNA sequence: TGTGCCAGCAGCTTTGGAATCATTAATGAAAAACTGTTTTTT.

This clonotype occurred many times. This rearrangement joins TRBV7-2 to TRBJ2-1; D is unclear. Looked up from germline, CDR1 is SGHTA and CDR2 is FQGNSA. CDR3 length: 12 amino acids. The ends were cut back, 3 bases at V and 4 bases at J, with 4 bases in the middle. CDR3 coding DNA: TGTGCCAGCAGCTTGGCGTACAATGAGCAGTTCTTC. It encodes CASSLAYNEQFF.

The table lists this clonotype with many counts. The chain couples TRBV12-3 or TRBV12-4 to TRBJ1-1, with a weak D call TRBD1 (6 bases). CDR3 length: 14 amino acids. Trimming took off 3 bases at V and 5 bases at J, with 13 bases between the two ends. The DNA for the CDR3 is TGTGCCAGCAGTTTGCAGGGGACGAGGACTGAAGCTTTCTTT. This sequence encodes CASSLQGTRTEAFF.

V gene TRBV12-3 or TRBV12-4 combines with J gene TRBJ1-5, with D possibly matching TRBD1 (5 bases). With 7 bases removed from V and 0 bases from J, the gap between germline ends came to 13 bases. The CDR3 extends over 15 amino acids. CDR3 amino acids: CASTQGEISNQPQHF. Here the CDR3 DNA reads TGTGCCAGCACCCAGGGTGAGATTAGCAATCAGCCCCAGCATTTT.

This clonotype was recorded at least ten times. The V gene is TRBV13, the J gene TRBJ2-3, with a possible D match to TRBD2 (8 bases). The V gene lost 5 bases and the J gene lost 0 bases, with 24 bases spanning the gap. Germline V gene data show CDR1 as PRHDT and CDR2 as FYEKMQ (reference sequence). This CDR3 has 19 residues. The CDR3 nucleotides are TGTGCCAGCAGCGTCACCGGGACTAGGGGGCCCCTCAGCACAGATACGCAGTATTTT. Encoded protein: CASSVTGTRGPLSTDTQYF.

The V and J genes are TRBV2 and TRBJ1-3; possibly TRBD1 for D (5 bases). The V end was cut by 6 bases, the J end by 0 bases, with 12 bases between. Germline V CDR1 and CDR2: SNHLY, FYNNEI. The CDR3 contains 15 residues. The CDR3 protein is CASSESRASGNTIYF. The DNA of the CDR3 is TGTGCCAGCAGCGAATCCAGGGCCTCTGGAAACACCATATATTTT.

The J gene is TRBJ2-7, the V gene TRBV4-1, with D unclear. The CDR3 loop spans 15 amino acids. In germline, CDR1 is MGHRA, CDR2 YSYEKL. V gave up 0 bases and J gave up 3 bases, with 12 bases separating them. This CDR3 reads CASSQETLGFYEQYF. In DNA form, the CDR3 reads TGCGCCAGCAGCCAAGAAACGCTAGGATTCTACGAGCAGTACTTC.

This clonotype has ten or more counts. This chain connects TRBV12-3 or TRBV12-4 to TRBJ1-6; 9 bases map to TRBD1. The length of the CDR3 is 16 residues. V shed 2 bases, J shed 3 bases, and the junction held 2 bases outside the gene matches. Written as DNA, the CDR3 is TGTGCCAGCAGTTTAAGGGGACAGGGCTATAATTCACCCCTCCACTTT. This codes for CASSLRGQGYNSPLHF.

This chain connects TRBV25-1 to TRBJ2-4; possibly TRBD1 for D (7 bases). Germline V gene lookup returns CDR1 MGHDK and CDR2 SYGVNS. The CDR3 totals 15 residues. Trimming removed 3 bases at V and 3 bases at J, with 12 bases between. The DNA of the CDR3 is TGTGCCAGCAGTGACCGACAGGGAGGCAAAAACATTCAGTACTTC. Amino acids: CASSDRQGGKNIQYF.

The rearrangement joins TRBV9 to TRBJ1-2; TRBD1 is a possible D gene (5 bases). In germline, CDR1 is SGDLS, CDR2 YYNGEE. The V end was cut by 0 bases, the J end by 6 bases, with 9 bases between. The CDR3 runs 13 residues. CDR3 DNA sequence: TGTGCCAGCAGCGTAGTGTCGGGGGATGGCTACACCTTC. This sequence encodes CASSVVSGDGYTF.

This clonotype was observed many times. V is TRBV7-6 and J is TRBJ2-7; 9 bases align to TRBD1. Unmatched junction bases numbered 6, after V lost 1 base and J lost 5 bases. The length of the CDR3 is 15 residues. Per germline, CDR1 SGHVS and CDR2 FNYEAQ. CDR3 residues: CASSLGLGQGHEQYF. The CDR3 DNA reads as TGTGCCAGCAGCTTAGGCCTGGGACAGGGACACGAGCAGTACTTC.

This clonotype was observed a few times. The J gene is TRBJ1-2, the V gene TRBV27; no clear D gene. Per germline, CDR1 MNHEY and CDR2 SMNVEV (reference sequence). Trimming took off 5 bases at V and 0 bases at J, with 7 bases between the two ends. The CDR3 is 13 residues long. The CDR3 DNA sequence: TGTGCCAGCAGTCCACAGCCTAACTATGGCTACACCTTC. This gives the protein CASSPQPNYGYTF.

This clonotype was seen repeatedly, ten times or more. V and J are TRBV6-1 and TRBJ2-1; no clear D. The CDR3 runs to 15 residues. Germline CDR1 is MNHNS and CDR2 is SASEGT. V was pared by 2 bases and J by 2 bases, with 10 bases between. The CDR3 DNA reads as TGTGCCAGCAGTGAATGGCCATTACCCTACAATGAGCAGTTCTTC. It is translated as CASSEWPLPYNEQFF.